Reported below is one T cell receptor beta chain. The antigen is undetermined. Other nucleotide sequences in the sample specify the same CDR3. These data are taken from a study of cytomegalovirus exposure and HLA in healthy donors. Study context: HLA-typed donors contributed 65 million to 95 million unique TCRs, which were held in an early data release. Whole-study findings and limits: There were about 160 TCR beta chains listed as cytomegalovirus-associated.

Vbeta (60) and Jbeta (13) primers were used in the PCR. Assay: immunoSEQ multiplex PCR; the TCRdb copy retains only in-frame clones and omits some. The sample has fewer than 150,000 clones, roughly 75% seen once. The germline gives CDR1 SNHLY, CDR2 FYNNEI. The trim removed 6 bases at V and 2 bases at J, leaving 1 base unmatched. This CDR3 contains 14 residues. The CMV serostatus of this donor was not recorded. Sequencing was done on a sample of PBMCs. The TCR sequence derives from a young man in good health. The chain joins TRBV2 to TRBJ1-5; 10 positions match TRBD1. The CDR3: CASRDRGGNQPQHF. Here the CDR3 DNA reads TGTGCCAGCAGGGACAGGGGGGGCAATCAGCCCCAGCATTTT.